This TCR beta chain was profiled in a study of T-cell memory formation after mild COVID-19. TCRdb redid the calling of the 5' RACE reads with MiXCR, one entry per CDR3 protein. The table lists approximately 400,000 distinct CDR3 sequences, 20% to 30% of them singletons, with 8.5% to 9% in the top ten. With V trimmed by 6 bases and J by 7 bases, 10 bases remained unmatched. Per germline, CDR1 SGHKS and CDR2 YYEKEE (reference sequence). This CDR3 is 14 amino acids long. Whole-study findings and limits: A balance of CD4 and CD8 characterized clones contracting day 15 to 85, whereas later expanders leaned CD4+. What remained unconfirmed was the SARS-CoV-2 specificity of second-wave clones peaking on day 37.

In this sample, this clonotype turned up many times. As yet, its antigen is unknown. The receptor was derived from an adult woman who had mild COVID-19 (a few samples of this study predate the infection). Cell type and time point are not known. What was sequenced was PBMCs or a T cell subset sorted from them (not recorded which). V and J are TRBV5-5 and TRBJ1-3; 7 bases line up with TRBD1. The CDR3: CASTGPGTANTIYF. CDR3 sequence (DNA): TGTGCCAGCACAGGACCCGGGACAGCCAACACCATATATTTT.